This record looks at one TCR beta chain sequence and its context. This sample is part of a study of blood T cells in healthy people across ages. Germline CDR1 is KGHSH and CDR2 is LQKENI. After removal of 4 bases from V and 3 bases from J, the junction contained 6 bases not matched to a gene. This CDR3 has 15 amino acids. It was with a sample-barcoded 5' primer and a J-beta primer mix that a second PCR of roughly 6 to 12 cycles was run. A single record per CDR3 protein comes from TCRdb applying MiXCR to the 5' RACE reads. The sample has over a million distinct CDR3 sequences; roughly 43% are singletons.

The sequenced sample consisted of blood. This TCR was sampled from a woman between 18 and 29 years old in good health. V usage is TRBV18 and J usage is TRBJ2-1; 7 bases are a match to TRBD2. CDR3 coding DNA: TGTGCCAGCTCACGAACTAGCGCCGACTACAATGAGCAGTTCTTC. Its protein product is CASSRTSADYNEQFF.